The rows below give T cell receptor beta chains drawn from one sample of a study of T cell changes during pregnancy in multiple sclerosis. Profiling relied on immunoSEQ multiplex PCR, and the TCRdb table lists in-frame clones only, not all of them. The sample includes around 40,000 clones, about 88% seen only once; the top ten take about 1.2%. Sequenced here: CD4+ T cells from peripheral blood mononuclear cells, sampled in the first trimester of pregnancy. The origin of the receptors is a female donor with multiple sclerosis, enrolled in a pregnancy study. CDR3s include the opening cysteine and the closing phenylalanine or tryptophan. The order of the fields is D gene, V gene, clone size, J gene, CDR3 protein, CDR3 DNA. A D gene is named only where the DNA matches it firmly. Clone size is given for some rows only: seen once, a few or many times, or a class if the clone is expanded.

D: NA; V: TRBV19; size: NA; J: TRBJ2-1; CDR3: CASSSPGTPAYNEQFF; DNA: TGTGCCAGTAGTTCACCCGGGACACCAGCCTACAATGAGCAGTTCTTC
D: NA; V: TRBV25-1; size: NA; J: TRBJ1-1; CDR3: CASRGFTGTAEAFF; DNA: TGTGCCAGCAGAGGCTTCACAGGGACGGCTGAAGCTTTCTTT
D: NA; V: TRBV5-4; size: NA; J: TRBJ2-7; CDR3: CASSTQGAGGYEQYF; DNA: TGTGCCAGCAGCACACAGGGGGCGGGGGGCTACGAGCAGTACTTC
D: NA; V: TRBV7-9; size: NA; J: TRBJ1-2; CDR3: CASRLPGQRGYTF; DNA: TGTGCCAGTCGGCTGCCGGGACAACGTGGCTACACCTTC
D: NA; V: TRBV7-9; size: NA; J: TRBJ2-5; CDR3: CASSFSSAQETQYF; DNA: TGTGCCAGCAGCTTCTCCAGCGCCCAAGAGACCCAGTACTTC
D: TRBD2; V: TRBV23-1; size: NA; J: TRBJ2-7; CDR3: CASSQGRDEQYF; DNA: TGCGCCAGCAGTCAGGGGAGGGACGAGCAGTACTTC
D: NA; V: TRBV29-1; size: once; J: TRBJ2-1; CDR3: CSTGGGAAVSYNEQFF; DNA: TGCAGCACCGGTGGGGGGGCGGCGGTTTCCTACAATGAGCAGTTCTTC
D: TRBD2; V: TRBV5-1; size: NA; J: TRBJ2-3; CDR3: CASSLALLAGGDTQYF; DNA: TGCGCCAGCAGCTTGGCCTTACTAGCGGGAGGAGATACGCAGTATTTT
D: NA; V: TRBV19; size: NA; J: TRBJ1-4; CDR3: CASSPDRMGEKLFF; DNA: TGTGCCAGTAGTCCTGACAGGATGGGTGAAAAACTGTTTTTT
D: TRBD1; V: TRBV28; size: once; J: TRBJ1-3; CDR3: CASSPPGTGYGNTIYF; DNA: TGTGCCAGCAGTCCCCCCGGGACAGGGTATGGAAACACCATATATTTT
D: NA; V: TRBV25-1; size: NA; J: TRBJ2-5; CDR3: CASSLTTGRETQYF; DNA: TGTGCCAGCAGTCTGACGACAGGGAGGGAGACCCAGTACTTC
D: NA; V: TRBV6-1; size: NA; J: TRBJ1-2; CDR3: CASSRTGNNYGYTF; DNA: TGTGCCAGCAGTCGTACAGGAAATAACTATGGCTACACCTTC
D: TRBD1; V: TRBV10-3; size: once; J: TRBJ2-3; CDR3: CAISERGGQNTDTQYF; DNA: TGTGCCATCAGTGAGCGAGGGGGACAGAACACAGATACGCAGTATTTT
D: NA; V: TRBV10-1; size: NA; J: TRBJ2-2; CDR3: CASSPRLAGELFF; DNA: TGCGCCAGCAGCCCCAGACTAGCCGGGGAGCTGTTTTTT
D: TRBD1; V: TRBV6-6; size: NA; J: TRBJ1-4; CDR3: CASSPGQGVEKLFF; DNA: TGTGCCAGCAGCCCGGGACAGGGGGTGGAAAAACTGTTTTTT
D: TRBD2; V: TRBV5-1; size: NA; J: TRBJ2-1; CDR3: CASRTSGSASYNEQFF; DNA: TGCGCCTCCCGGACTAGCGGGAGTGCCTCCTACAATGAGCAGTTCTTC
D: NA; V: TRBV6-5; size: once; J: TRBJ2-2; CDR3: CASSPGSNTGELFF; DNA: TGTGCCAGCAGCCCAGGGTCGAACACCGGGGAGCTGTTTTTT
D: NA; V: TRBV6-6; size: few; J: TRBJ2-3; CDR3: CASSYRLASTDTQYF; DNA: TGTGCCAGCAGTTATCGGCTAGCTAGCACAGATACGCAGTATTTT
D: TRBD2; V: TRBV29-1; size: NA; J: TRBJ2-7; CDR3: CSVIGTSVLEQYF; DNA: TGCAGCGTTATAGGGACTAGTGTCCTCGAGCAGTACTTC
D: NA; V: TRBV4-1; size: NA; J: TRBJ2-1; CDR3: CASSPYRQALLQFF; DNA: TGCGCCAGCAGCCCCTATAGACAGGCCCTTCTGCAGTTCTTC
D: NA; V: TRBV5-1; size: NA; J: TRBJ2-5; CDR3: CASSTASPEKTQYF; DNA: TGCGCCAGCAGCACCGCTAGTCCCGAGAAGACCCAGTACTTC
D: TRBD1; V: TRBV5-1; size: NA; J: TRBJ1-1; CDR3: CASSRTRGQGAHVVTEAFF; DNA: TGCGCCAGCAGCCGGACGCGGGGGCAGGGGGCGCATGTGGTGACTGAAGCTTTCTTT
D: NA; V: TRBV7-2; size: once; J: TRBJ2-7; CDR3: CASSLDAGAGYEQYF; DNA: TGTGCCAGCAGCTTAGATGCGGGTGCGGGCTACGAGCAGTACTTC
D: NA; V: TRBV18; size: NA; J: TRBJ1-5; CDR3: CASSDGLSGQPQHF; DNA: TGTGCCAGCTCCGACGGACTTTCAGGTCAGCCCCAGCATTTT
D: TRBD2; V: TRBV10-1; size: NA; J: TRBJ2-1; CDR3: CASRSGRGSNEQFF; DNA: TGCGCCAGCCGTAGCGGGAGGGGCAGCAATGAGCAGTTCTTC
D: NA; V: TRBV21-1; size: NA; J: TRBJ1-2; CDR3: CASSVQTRGRGLGYTF; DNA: TGTGCCAGCAGCGTCCAGACCAGGGGCAGGGGGTTAGGCTACACCTTC
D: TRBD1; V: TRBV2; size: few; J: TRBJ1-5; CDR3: CASSGQNRGGNQPQHF; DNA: TGTGCCAGCAGTGGTCAGAACAGGGGCGGCAATCAGCCCCAGCATTTT